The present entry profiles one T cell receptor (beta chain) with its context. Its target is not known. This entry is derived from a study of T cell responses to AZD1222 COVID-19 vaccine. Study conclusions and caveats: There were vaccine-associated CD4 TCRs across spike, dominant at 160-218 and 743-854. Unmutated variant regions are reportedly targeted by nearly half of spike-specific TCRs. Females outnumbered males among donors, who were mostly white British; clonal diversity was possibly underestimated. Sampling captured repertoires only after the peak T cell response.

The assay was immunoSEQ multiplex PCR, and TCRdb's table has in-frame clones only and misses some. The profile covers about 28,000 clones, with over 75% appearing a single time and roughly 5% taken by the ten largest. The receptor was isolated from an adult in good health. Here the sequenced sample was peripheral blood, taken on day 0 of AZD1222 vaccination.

CDR3 nucleotide sequence: TGTGCCAGCAGATCCATAGGGGCGGGACTAGCGGGGGGGCCCGAGGCCAAAAACATTCAGTACTTC. Translation gives CASRSIGAGLAGGPEAKNIQYF. The V call is TRBV2, the J call TRBJ2-4; 16 bases line up with TRBD2. From germline, CDR1 is SNHLY and CDR2 FYNNEI. V was clipped by 6 bases and J by 1 base; unmatched bases: 18. This CDR3 has 22 amino acids.